This T cell receptor beta chain was obtained from a study of cytomegalovirus exposure and HLA in healthy donors. As for the study in general: In an early release, HLA-typed donors contributed 90 million or so unique TCR sequences. The study's findings and limits: Specificity of a few CMV-associated chains for CMV antigens was verified in vitro.

PCR involved 60 Vbeta and 13 Jbeta primers. Clones were sequenced by immunoSEQ multiplex PCR, and TCRdb holds only the in-frame ones, with some missing. Found here are roughly 110,000 clones, under 80% of them singletons; the top ten hold roughly 6.5%. The CDR3 has 15 residues. Trimming pared 6 bases from V and 2 bases from J, leaving 11 bases between. Germline values: CDR1 SEHNR, CDR2 FQNEAQ (reference sequence). Notes on this clone: Its specificity is not known.

Sequenced input: PBMCs. The gene calls are TRBV7-9 and TRBJ1-6; the D gene is possibly TRBD1 (5 bases). The source is a woman between 50 and 59 years old in good health and CMV-seropositive. CDR3 in amino acids: CASSSEDTYNSPLHF. CDR3 DNA: TGTGCCAGCAGTTCCGAGGACACCTATAATTCACCCCTCCACTTT.